This record looks at one T cell receptor beta chain sequence and its context. Antigen unknown. These data belong to a study of blood T cells in healthy people across ages. This CDR3 has 14 residues. V was clipped by 0 bases and J by 3 bases, with 8 bases between them. The V gene's germline CDR1 is DFQATT and CDR2 SNEGSKA (reference sequence). Study-level findings and limits: Strong correlation was found linking TCR beta diversity to naive T cell percentage.

The use of a sample-barcoded 5' primer and a J-beta primer mix characterized a second PCR of roughly 7 to 12 cycles. TCRdb re-called the 5' RACE reads through MiXCR, storing one row per CDR3 protein. The data hold about 930,000 distinct CDR3 sequences, with 25% to 35% observed a single time. The data were also submitted as part of a second study, on T cells of mothers and their children. That paper notes: The study obtained over 9 million TCR beta CDR3 reads per mother and some 3 million per child. Related mother-child pairs shared slightly more overlap than unrelated pairs, but the difference was non-significant.

The clonotype was recovered from a middle-aged woman in good health. The rearrangement links TRBV20-1 to TRBJ1-4; D call uncertain. Sequenced material: blood. This chain's CDR3 is CSARDPRSNEKLFF. CDR3 DNA sequence: TGCAGTGCTAGAGATCCCCGATCTAATGAAAAACTGTTTTTT.